The rows below give T cell receptor beta chains drawn from one sample of a study of T cells in Graves' hyperthyroidism and ophthalmopathy. TCRdb called the multiplex PCR reads again in MiXCR, with one record for every CDR3 protein. Here the sample spans about 360,000 distinct CDR3 sequences, over 10% being singletons. Material: blood. The receptor set was obtained from a woman aged 18-29 years with Graves' hyperthyroidism. The CDR3 runs from the conserved cysteine through the conserved F or W. D genes are given only for firm matches. Clone size, where shown, is once, few, many, or a class for clones that have expanded.

CDR3 DNA | CDR3 protein | D gene | J gene | clone size | V gene
TGTGCCAGCATAGACACCGGCGGGGAAAAACTGTTTTTT | CASIDTGGEKLFF | NA | TRBJ1-4 | many | TRBV28
TGTGCCAGCAGCGTATCGGTAGCGGGAGGGGATGAGCAGTTCTTC | CASSVSVAGGDEQFF | TRBD2 | TRBJ2-1 | many | TRBV9
TGTGCCAGCTCTTCTGGTCCGACTGAAGCTTTCTTT | CASSSGPTEAFF | NA | TRBJ1-1 | few | TRBV6-1
TGTGCCAGCAGTTCTCAGGGTGTAGATACGCAGTATTTT | CASSSQGVDTQYF | NA | TRBJ2-3 | few | TRBV28
TGCAGCGTACAAATCATAAGACCCGGGACGGGCTCCTACGAGCAGTACTTC | CSVQIIRPGTGSYEQYF | NA | TRBJ2-7 | few | TRBV29-1
TGCAGCGTTGGTCGTTTGGGGGCCCTAAGTCGCGATGAGCAGTTCTTC | CSVGRLGALSRDEQFF | NA | TRBJ2-1 | many | TRBV29-1
TGTGCCAGCAGCCGGGACAGGCTCTTTGGGACCCAGTACTTC | CASSRDRLFGTQYF | TRBD1 | TRBJ2-5 | NA | TRBV3-1
TGTGCCAGCAGGAGGGAACAGAAAGCTTTCTTT | CASRREQKAFF | NA | TRBJ1-1 | many | TRBV2
TGTGCCAGCAGCTTGAGGACACCGGTTGGCGGGAACCAGGAGACCCAGTACTTC | CASSLRTPVGGNQETQYF | NA | TRBJ2-5 | NA | TRBV7-8
TGTGCCAGCAGCTACAGGGTGATCGATGAGCAGTTCTTC | CASSYRVIDEQFF | NA | TRBJ2-1 | NA | TRBV7-6
TGTGCCAGCAGCTTAGGACTAGCGGGAGTCGACGAGCAGTTCTTC | CASSLGLAGVDEQFF | TRBD2 | TRBJ2-1 | many | TRBV7-9
TGTGCCAGCAGCTTAGCCAACATCAGAGGGGCACCCCTCCACTTT | CASSLANIRGAPLHF | NA | TRBJ1-6 | many | TRBV11-2
TGTGCCAGCAGCTTAGGGGTGACCCGGGACAGAAGTGCCTACGAGCAGTACTTC | CASSLGVTRDRSAYEQYF | TRBD1 | TRBJ2-7 | many | TRBV7-9
TGTGCCAGCAGTGAGGCCGGGACGCGGAACAATGAGCAGTTCTTC | CASSEAGTRNNEQFF | NA | TRBJ2-1 | many | TRBV2
TGTGCCAGCAGTTCAGGGGGCGAAAACACTGAAGCTTTCTTT | CASSSGGENTEAFF | TRBD1 | TRBJ1-1 | many | TRBV28
TGTGCCAGCAGTTCGACTAGCGGGAGGAAGCAGTACTTC | CASSSTSGRKQYF | TRBD2 | TRBJ2-7 | NA | TRBV2
TGTGCCAGCTCTTCCACAGGGCCGGTGGGAGGCTACACCTTC | CASSSTGPVGGYTF | NA | TRBJ1-2 | many | TRBV18
TGTGCCAGCCAACCTCTCGGCTCGAGCGGGAGACCCTACGAGCAGTACTTC | CASQPLGSSGRPYEQYF | TRBD2 | TRBJ2-7 | many | TRBV28
TGCAGTGCTAGAGCCTTCGGGCGGGACTACTACATTCAGTACTTC | CSARAFGRDYYIQYF | TRBD2 | TRBJ2-4 | few | TRBV20-1
TGTGCCAGCAGCCCTGGACAGGGAGGAACCGGGGAGCTGTTTTTT | CASSPGQGGTGELFF | TRBD1 | TRBJ2-2 | many | TRBV3-1
TGTGCCAGCAGCGTAGCTACAGGGTCCGAGACCCAGTACTTC | CASSVATGSETQYF | NA | TRBJ2-5 | NA | TRBV2
TGTGCCAGCAGTTTCTTCCGCCGCACCGGGGAGCTGTTTTTT | CASSFFRRTGELFF | NA | TRBJ2-2 | many | TRBV28
TGCAGTGCTCACTGGACGGAACAAGAGACCCAGTACTTC | CSAHWTEQETQYF | NA | TRBJ2-5 | many | TRBV20-1
TGTGCCATCGGGGAAGGACTAGCGGGATCCTACAATGAGCAGTTCTTC | CAIGEGLAGSYNEQFF | TRBD2 | TRBJ2-1 | many | TRBV10-3
TGTGCCATCCCGGAGCAGGGAAATCCCTCCCTCTATGGCTACACCTTC | CAIPEQGNPSLYGYTF | NA | TRBJ1-2 | NA | TRBV10-3
TGTGCCAGCAGCTTAGCGGCGCCGTACCAAGAGACCCAGTACTTC | CASSLAAPYQETQYF | NA | TRBJ2-5 | many | TRBV7-6
TGCGCCAGCAGCTTGGGGGGATACACAGATACGCAGTATTTT | CASSLGGYTDTQYF | NA | TRBJ2-3 | many | TRBV5-1
TGTGCCAGCAGTCAGGGACAGCATGGCGAGCAGTACTTC | CASSQGQHGEQYF | TRBD1 | TRBJ2-7 | many | TRBV11-2
TGTGCCAGCTCACTAGCGGGAGTTCGCAATGAGCAGTTCTTC | CASSLAGVRNEQFF | TRBD2 | TRBJ2-1 | many | TRBV12-3/TRBV12-4
TGTGCCAGCAGTTACTCGAGTCGTAGGCAGCCCCAGCATTTT | CASSYSSRRQPQHF | NA | TRBJ1-5 | few | TRBV6-2/TRBV6-3
TGTGCCAGCAGTGGGAATGTCGGGGCGGCTAGCACAGATACGCAGTATTTT | CASSGNVGAASTDTQYF | NA | TRBJ2-3 | many | TRBV2
TGTGCCAGCAGCCAAACCGGGGGTCCCATTACGAACGGAGCGCAGTATTTT | CASSQTGGPITNGAQYF | NA | TRBJ2-3 | many | TRBV28
TGTGCCAGCAGCTTAGAGAGGACAGCTAACTATGGCTACACCTTC | CASSLERTANYGYTF | NA | TRBJ1-2 | many | TRBV7-2
TGTGCCAGCAGCCCTAGGGGACATTCCCAACACGAGCAGTACTTC | CASSPRGHSQHEQYF | NA | TRBJ2-7 | NA | TRBV13
TGTGCCAGCAGCTTAGATCGGGGAGCCTACAATGAGCAGTTCTTC | CASSLDRGAYNEQFF | NA | TRBJ2-1 | many | TRBV11-2
TGCAGTGCTAGAGATCCGGACAGGAGGGTCGGTGGAACTAATGAAAAACTGTTTTTT | CSARDPDRRVGGTNEKLFF | TRBD1 | TRBJ1-4 | many | TRBV20-1
TGTGCCAGCAGTTACTCAGGGACAGTCGACACTGAAGCTTTCTTT | CASSYSGTVDTEAFF | TRBD1 | TRBJ1-1 | many | TRBV6-6
TGTGCCAGCTCACCACTTGAGGGCATCGGGCACAATGAGCAGTTCTTC | CASSPLEGIGHNEQFF | NA | TRBJ2-1 | NA | TRBV18
TGTGCCAGCAGCGCAGGACAGGGCCGGAATTGGACCCAGTACTTC | CASSAGQGRNWTQYF | TRBD1 | TRBJ2-5 | many | TRBV2
TGTGCCAGCAGTTTATCCCCGGGACAGAATTTACGAGCTTTCTTT | CASSLSPGQNLRAFF | TRBD1 | TRBJ1-1 | many | TRBV27
TGTGCCAGCAGCAGACTTGGCGAGCCGAACACTGAAGCTTTCTTT | CASSRLGEPNTEAFF | NA | TRBJ1-1 | many | TRBV7-9
TGCAGTGCTCATAACAGGTCCCCCACTGAAGCTTTCTTT | CSAHNRSPTEAFF | NA | TRBJ1-1 | many | TRBV20-1
TGTGCCAGCAGTGCACTAGCGGGGCGGGAGACCCAGTACTTC | CASSALAGRETQYF | TRBD2 | TRBJ2-5 | once | TRBV2
TGTGCCTCTAAGGTAGGACCGTCCTCCTACGAGCAGTACTTC | CASKVGPSSYEQYF | NA | TRBJ2-7 | many | TRBV27
TGTGCCAGCAGCCAGGGCCGGACAAACCAAGAGACCCAGTACTTC | CASSQGRTNQETQYF | NA | TRBJ2-5 | many | TRBV3-1
TGTGCCAGCAGTTTTGGACTAGCCGGGACTGATACGCAGTATTTT | CASSFGLAGTDTQYF | TRBD2 | TRBJ2-3 | many | TRBV27
TGTGCCAGCAGTCATTTGACCGGGGAGCTGTTTTTT | CASSHLTGELFF | NA | TRBJ2-2 | few | TRBV6-1
TGTGCCAGCAGTCCGGTAATTGGGTTCGAAGAGACCCAGTACTTC | CASSPVIGFEETQYF | NA | TRBJ2-5 | many | TRBV12-3/TRBV12-4
TGTGCCAGCAGCTTGGGAGGCCGCGATGAGCAGTTCTTC | CASSLGGRDEQFF | NA | TRBJ2-1 | many | TRBV7-6
TGTGCCAGCAGCCGCTACTCTCGAGTGAGACAATCGGTAAATGAAAAACTGTTTTTT | CASSRYSRVRQSVNEKLFF | NA | TRBJ1-4 | NA | TRBV6-1
TGCGCCAGCAGCTTGGATGGGGGGGGTGGATATGGCTACACCTTC | CASSLDGGGGYGYTF | NA | TRBJ1-2 | many | TRBV5-1
TGTGCCAGCAGTTCCGACAGGGTACTGAACACCGGGGAGCTGTTTTTT | CASSSDRVLNTGELFF | TRBD1 | TRBJ2-2 | many | TRBV12-3/TRBV12-4
TGCGCCAGCAGCCATAGGGCTGGAAAGACCTACAATGAGCAGTTCTTC | CASSHRAGKTYNEQFF | NA | TRBJ2-1 | NA | TRBV4-3
TGTGCCAGCAGCCCCGGGAGCGGGAGTTACATTCAGTACTTC | CASSPGSGSYIQYF | TRBD2 | TRBJ2-4 | many | TRBV7-2
TGTGCCAGCAGCTTGTTTCTGGTCGGGGGCTACACCTTC | CASSLFLVGGYTF | NA | TRBJ1-2 | many | TRBV5-6